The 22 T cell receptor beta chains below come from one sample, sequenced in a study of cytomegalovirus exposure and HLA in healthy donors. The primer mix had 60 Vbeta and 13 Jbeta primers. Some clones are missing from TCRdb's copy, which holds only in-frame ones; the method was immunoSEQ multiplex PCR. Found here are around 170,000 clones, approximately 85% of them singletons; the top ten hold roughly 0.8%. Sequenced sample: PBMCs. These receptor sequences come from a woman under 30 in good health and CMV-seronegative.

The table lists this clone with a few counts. The CDR3 nucleotides are TGTGCCAGCAGCCGGACTAGTATCGATACGCAGTATTTT. Translated, it gives CASSRTSIDTQYF. The chain couples TRBV6-1 to TRBJ2-3, with 7 bases identical to TRBD2. The germline CDR1 and CDR2 sequences are MNHNS and SASEGT. The length of the CDR3 is 13 residues. After removal of 6 bases from V and 6 bases from J, the junction contained 6 bases not matched to a gene.

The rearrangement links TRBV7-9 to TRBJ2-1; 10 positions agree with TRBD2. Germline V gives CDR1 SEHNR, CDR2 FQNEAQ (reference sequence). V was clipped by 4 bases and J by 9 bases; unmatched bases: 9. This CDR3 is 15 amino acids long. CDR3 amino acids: CASSSRLAGIVEQFF. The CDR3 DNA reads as TGTGCCAGCAGCTCTAGACTAGCGGGTATAGTTGAGCAGTTCTTC.

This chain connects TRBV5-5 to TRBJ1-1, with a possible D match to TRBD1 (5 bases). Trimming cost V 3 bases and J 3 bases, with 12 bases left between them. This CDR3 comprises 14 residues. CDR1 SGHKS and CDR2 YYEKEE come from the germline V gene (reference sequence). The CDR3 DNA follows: TGTGCCAGCAGCTGGGGGGGAAGAGACACTGAAGCTTTCTTT. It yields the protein CASSWGGRDTEAFF.

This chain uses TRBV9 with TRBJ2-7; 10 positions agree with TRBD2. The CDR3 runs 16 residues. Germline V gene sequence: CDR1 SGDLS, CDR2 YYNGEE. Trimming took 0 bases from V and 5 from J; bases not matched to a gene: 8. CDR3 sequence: CASSVALAGVFNEQYF. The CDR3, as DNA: TGTGCCAGCAGCGTAGCGCTAGCGGGAGTGTTCAACGAGCAGTACTTC.

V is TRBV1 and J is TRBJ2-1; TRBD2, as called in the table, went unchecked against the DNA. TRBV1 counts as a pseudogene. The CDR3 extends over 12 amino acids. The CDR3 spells CTSSQAEREQFF. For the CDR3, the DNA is TGCACCAGCAGCCAAGCGGAGCGGGAGCAGTTCTTC.

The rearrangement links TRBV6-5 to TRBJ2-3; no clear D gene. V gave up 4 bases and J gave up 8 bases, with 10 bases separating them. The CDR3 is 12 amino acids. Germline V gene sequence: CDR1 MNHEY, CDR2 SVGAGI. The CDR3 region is CASSSPSGTQYF. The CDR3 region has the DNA TGTGCCAGCAGTTCGCCCAGTGGTACGCAGTATTTT.

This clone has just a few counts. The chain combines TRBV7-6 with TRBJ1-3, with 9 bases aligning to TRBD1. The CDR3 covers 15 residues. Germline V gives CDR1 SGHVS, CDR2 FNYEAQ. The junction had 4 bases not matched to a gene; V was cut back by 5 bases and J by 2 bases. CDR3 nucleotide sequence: TGTGCCAGCAGCCTACAGGGGGCAGCTGGAAACACCATATATTTT. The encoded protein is CASSLQGAAGNTIYF.

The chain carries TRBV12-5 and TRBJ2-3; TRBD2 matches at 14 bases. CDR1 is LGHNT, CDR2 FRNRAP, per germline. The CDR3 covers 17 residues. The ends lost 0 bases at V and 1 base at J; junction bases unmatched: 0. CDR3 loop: CASGLVGLAGGTDTQYF. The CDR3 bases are TGTGCTAGTGGTTTGGTGGGACTAGCGGGGGGCACAGATACGCAGTATTTT. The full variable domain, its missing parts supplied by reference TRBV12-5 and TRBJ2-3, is DARVTQTPRHKVTEMGQEVTMRCQPILGHNTVFWYRQTMMQGLELLAYFRNRAPLDDSGMPKDRFSAEMPDATLATLKIQPSEPRDSAVYFCASGLVGLAGGTDTQYFGPGTRLTVL.

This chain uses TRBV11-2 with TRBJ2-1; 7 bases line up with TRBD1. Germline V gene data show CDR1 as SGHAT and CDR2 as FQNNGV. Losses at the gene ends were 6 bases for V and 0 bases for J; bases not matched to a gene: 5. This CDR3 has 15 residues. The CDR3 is CASRNRDSSYNEQFF. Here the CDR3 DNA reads TGTGCCAGCAGAAATAGGGACAGCTCCTACAATGAGCAGTTCTTC.

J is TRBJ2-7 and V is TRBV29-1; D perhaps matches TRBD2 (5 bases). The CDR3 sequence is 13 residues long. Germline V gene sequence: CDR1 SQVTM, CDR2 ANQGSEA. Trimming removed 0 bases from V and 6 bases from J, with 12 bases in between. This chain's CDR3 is CSVEEDSFLEQYF. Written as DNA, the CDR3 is TGCAGCGTTGAAGAGGACTCCTTCCTCGAGCAGTACTTC.

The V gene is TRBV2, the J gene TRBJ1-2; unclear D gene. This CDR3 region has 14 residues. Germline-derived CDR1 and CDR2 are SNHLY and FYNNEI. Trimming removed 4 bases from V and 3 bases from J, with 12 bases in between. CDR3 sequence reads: CASSGVLGDYGYTF. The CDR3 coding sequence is TGTGCCAGCAGTGGTGTCCTTGGAGACTATGGCTACACCTTC.

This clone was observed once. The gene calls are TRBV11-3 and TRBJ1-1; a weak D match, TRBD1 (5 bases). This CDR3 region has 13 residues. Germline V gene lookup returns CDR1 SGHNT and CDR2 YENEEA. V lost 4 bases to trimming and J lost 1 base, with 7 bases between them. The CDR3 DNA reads TGTGCCAGCAGCTCGACAGAGAACACTGAAGCTTTCTTT. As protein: CASSSTENTEAFF.

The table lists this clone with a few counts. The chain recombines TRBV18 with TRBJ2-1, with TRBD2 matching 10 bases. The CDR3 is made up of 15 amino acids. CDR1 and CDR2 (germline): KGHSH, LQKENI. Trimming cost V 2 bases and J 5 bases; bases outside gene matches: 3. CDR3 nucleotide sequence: TGTGCCAGCTCACCAAACGGACTAGCGGACAATGAGCAGTTCTTC. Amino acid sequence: CASSPNGLADNEQFF.

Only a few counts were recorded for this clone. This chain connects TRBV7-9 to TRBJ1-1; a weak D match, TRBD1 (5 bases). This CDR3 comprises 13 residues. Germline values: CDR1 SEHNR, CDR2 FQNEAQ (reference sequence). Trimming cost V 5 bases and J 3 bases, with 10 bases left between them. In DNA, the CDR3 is TGTGCCAGCAGCCAAAAGACAGACACTGAAGCTTTCTTT. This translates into CASSQKTDTEAFF.

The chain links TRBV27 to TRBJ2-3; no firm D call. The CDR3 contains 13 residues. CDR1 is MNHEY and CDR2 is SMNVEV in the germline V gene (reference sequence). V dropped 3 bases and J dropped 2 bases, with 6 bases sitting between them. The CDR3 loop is CASSFYATDTQYF. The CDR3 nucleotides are TGTGCCAGCAGTTTCTACGCCACAGATACGCAGTATTTT.

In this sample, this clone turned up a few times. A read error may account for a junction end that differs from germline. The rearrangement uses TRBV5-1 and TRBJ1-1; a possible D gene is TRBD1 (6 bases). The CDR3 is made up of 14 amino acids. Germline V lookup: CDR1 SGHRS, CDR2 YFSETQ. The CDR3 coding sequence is TGCGCCAGCAGCGCCGGGACACCACAAAAAGAAGGTTTCTTT. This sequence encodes CASSAGTPQKEGFF.

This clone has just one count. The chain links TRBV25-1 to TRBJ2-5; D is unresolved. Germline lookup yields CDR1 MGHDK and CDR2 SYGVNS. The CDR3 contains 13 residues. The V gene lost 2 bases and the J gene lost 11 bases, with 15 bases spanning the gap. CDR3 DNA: TGTGCCAGCAGTGAACAATACGGGTCAGAGCAGTACTTC. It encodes CASSEQYGSEQYF.

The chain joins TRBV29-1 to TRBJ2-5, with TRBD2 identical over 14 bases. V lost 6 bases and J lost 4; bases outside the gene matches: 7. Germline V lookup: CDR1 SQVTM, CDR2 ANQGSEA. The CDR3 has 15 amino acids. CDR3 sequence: CSVATSGGAGETQYF. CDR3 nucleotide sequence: TGCAGCGTGGCGACTAGCGGGGGGGCCGGAGAGACCCAGTACTTC. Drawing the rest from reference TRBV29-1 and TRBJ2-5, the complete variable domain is SAVISQKPSRDICQRGTSLTIQCQVDSQVTMMFWYRQQPGQSLTLIATANQGSEATYESGFVIDKFPISRPNLTFSTLTVSNMSPEDSSIYLCSVATSGGAGETQYFGPGTRLLVL.

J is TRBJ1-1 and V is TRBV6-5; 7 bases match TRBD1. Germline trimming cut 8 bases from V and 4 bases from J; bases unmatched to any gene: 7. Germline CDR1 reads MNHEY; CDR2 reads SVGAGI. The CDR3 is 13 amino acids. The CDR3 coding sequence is TGTGCCAGCCATACAGGGGCGATCACTGAAGCTTTCTTT. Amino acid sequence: CASHTGAITEAFF.

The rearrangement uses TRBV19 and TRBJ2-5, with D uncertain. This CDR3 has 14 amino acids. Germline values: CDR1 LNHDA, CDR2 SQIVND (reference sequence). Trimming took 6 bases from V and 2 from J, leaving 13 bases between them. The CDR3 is CASSIYHAQETQYF. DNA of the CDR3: TGTGCCAGTAGCATCTACCACGCACAAGAGACCCAGTACTTC.

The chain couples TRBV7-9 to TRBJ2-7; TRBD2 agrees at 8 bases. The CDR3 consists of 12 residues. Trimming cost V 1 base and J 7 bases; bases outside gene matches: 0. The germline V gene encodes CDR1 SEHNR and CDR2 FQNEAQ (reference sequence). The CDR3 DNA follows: TGTGCCAGCAGCTTAGGACTAGCGGAGCAGTACTTC. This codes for CASSLGLAEQYF.

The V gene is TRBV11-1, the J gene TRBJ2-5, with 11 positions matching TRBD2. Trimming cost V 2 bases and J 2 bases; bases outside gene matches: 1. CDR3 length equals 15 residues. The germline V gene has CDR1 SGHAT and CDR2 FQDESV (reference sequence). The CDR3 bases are TGTGCCAGCAGCTTAACTAGCGGGAGTCAAGAGACCCAGTACTTC. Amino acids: CASSLTSGSQETQYF.